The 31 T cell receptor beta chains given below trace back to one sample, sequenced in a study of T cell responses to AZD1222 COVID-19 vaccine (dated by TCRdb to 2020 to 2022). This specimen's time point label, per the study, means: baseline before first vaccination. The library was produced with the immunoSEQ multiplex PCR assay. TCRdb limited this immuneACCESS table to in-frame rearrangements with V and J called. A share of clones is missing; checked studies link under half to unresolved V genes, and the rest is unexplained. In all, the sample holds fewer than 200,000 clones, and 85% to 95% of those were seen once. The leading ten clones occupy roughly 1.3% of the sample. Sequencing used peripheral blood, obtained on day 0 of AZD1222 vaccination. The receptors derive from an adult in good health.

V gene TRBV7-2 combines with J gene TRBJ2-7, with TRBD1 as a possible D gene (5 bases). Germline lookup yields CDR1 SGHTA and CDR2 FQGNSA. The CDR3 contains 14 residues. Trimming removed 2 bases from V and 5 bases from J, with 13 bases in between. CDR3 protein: CASSLWAGKDEQYF. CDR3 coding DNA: TGTGCCAGCAGCTTATGGGCAGGGAAGGACGAGCAGTACTTC. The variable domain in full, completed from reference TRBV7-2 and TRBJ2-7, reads GAGVSQSPSNKVTEKGKDVELRCDPISGHTALYWYRQSLGQGLEFLIYFQGNSAPDKSGLPSDRFSAERTGGSVSTLTIQRTQQEDSAVYLCASSLWAGKDEQYFGPGTRLTVT.

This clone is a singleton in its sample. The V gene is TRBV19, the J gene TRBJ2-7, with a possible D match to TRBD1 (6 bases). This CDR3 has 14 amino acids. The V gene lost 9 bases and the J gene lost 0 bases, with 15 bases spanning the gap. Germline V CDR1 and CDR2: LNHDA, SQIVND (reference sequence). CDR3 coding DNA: TGTGCCAGCCGCCCGTGGACAGACTCCTACGAGCAGTACTTC. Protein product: CASRPWTDSYEQYF.

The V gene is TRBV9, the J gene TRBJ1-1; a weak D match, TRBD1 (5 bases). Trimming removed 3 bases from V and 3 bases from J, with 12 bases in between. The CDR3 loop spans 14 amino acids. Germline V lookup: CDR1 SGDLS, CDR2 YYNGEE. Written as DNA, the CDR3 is TGTGCCAGCAGCGGCCTGCGAGGGGACACTGAAGCTTTCTTT. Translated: CASSGLRGDTEAFF.

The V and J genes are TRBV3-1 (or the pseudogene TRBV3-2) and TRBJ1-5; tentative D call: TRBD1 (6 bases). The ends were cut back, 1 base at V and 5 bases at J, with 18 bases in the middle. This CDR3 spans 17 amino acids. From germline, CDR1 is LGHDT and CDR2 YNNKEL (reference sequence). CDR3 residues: CASSQVKGGGRYQPQHF. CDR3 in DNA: TGTGCCAGCAGCCAAGTTAAGGGCGGGGGCAGGTATCAGCCCCAGCATTTT.

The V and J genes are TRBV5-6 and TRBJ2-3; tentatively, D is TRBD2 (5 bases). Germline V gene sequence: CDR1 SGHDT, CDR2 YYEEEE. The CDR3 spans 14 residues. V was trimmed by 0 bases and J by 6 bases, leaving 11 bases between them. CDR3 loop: CASSLVLAGDTQYF. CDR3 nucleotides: TGTGCCAGCAGCTTGGTCCTAGCTGGCGATACGCAGTATTTT. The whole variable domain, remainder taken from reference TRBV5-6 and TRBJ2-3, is DAGVTQSPTHLIKTRGQQVTLRCSPKSGHDTVSWYQQALGQGPQFIFQYYEEEERQRGNFPDRFSGHQFPNYSSELNVNALLLGDSALYLCASSLVLAGDTQYFGPGTRLTVL.

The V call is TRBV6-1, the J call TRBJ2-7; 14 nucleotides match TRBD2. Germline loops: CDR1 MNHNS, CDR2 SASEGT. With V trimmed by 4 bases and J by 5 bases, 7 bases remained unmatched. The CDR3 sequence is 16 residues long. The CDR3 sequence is CASSGTSGGPIHEQYF. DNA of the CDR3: TGTGCCAGCAGTGGGACTAGCGGGGGGCCTATTCACGAGCAGTACTTC.

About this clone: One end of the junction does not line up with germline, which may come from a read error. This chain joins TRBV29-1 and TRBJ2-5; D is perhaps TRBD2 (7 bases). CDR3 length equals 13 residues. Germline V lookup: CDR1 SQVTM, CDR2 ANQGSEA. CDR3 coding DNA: TGCAGCGTCGAAGGGGGGGAGAAAGAGACCCAGTACTTC. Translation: CSVEGGEKETQYF.

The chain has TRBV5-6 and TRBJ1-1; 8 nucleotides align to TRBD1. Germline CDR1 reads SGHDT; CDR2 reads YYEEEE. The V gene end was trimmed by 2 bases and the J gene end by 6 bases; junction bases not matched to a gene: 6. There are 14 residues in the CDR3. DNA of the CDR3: TGTGCCAGCAGCTTTTGGACAGGGTGGTCTGAAGCTTTCTTT. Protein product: CASSFWTGWSEAFF.

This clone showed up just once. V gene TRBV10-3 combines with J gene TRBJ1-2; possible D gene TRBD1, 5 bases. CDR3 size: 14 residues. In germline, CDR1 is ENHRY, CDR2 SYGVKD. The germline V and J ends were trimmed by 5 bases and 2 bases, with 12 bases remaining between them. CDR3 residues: CAISPPGGNYGYTF. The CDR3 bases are TGTGCCATCAGTCCACCCGGGGGGAACTATGGCTACACCTTC.

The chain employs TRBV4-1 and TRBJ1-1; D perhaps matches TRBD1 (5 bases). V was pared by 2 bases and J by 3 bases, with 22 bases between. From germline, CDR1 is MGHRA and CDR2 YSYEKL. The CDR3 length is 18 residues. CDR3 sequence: CASSQHGAGRSPHTEAFF. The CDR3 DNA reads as TGCGCCAGCAGCCAACACGGGGCAGGGAGGTCCCCACACACTGAAGCTTTCTTT.

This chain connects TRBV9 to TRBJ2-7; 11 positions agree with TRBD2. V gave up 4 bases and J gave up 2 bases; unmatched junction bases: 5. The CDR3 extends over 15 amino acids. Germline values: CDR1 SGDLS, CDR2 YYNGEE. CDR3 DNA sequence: TGTGCCAGCAGCCTAACTAGCGGGGGAACCTACGAGCAGTACTTC. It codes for CASSLTSGGTYEQYF.

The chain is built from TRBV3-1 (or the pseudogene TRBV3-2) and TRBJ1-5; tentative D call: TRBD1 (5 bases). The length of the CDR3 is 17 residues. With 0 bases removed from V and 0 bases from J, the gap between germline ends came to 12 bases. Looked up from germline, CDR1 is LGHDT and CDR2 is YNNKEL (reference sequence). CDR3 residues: CASSQDSGGRSNQPQHF. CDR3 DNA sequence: TGTGCCAGCAGCCAAGATAGCGGGGGACGTAGCAATCAGCCCCAGCATTTT.

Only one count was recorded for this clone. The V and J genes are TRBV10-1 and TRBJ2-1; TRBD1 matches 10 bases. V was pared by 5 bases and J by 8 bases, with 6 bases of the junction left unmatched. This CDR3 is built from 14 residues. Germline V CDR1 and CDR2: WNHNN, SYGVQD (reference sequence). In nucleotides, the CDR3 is TGCGCCAGCAGTATCGGACAGGGGGTCGATGAGCAGTTCTTC. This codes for CASSIGQGVDEQFF.

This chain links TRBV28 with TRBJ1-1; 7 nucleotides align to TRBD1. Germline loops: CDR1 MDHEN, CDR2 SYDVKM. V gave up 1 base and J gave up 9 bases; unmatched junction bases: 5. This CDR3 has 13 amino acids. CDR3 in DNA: TGTGCCAGCAGTTTATTACAGGGGCGGCAAGCTTTCTTT. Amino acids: CASSLLQGRQAFF.

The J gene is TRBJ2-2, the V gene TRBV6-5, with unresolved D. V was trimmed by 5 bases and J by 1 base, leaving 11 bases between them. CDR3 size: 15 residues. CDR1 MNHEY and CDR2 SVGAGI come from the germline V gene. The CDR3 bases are TGTGCCAGCAGTCAATATAGGATGAACACCGGGGAGCTGTTTTTT. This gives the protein CASSQYRMNTGELFF.

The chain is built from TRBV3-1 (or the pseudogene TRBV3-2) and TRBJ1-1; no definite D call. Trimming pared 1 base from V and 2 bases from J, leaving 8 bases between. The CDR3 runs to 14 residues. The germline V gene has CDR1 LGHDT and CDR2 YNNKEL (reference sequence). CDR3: CASSQVQPNTEAFF. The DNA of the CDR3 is TGTGCCAGCAGCCAAGTACAGCCTAACACTGAAGCTTTCTTT.

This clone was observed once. Here the CDR3 DNA reads TGTGCCAGCAGTGAACTCGGCAGGGGGCTCGGAGGCTACACCTTC. Its translation: CASSELGRGLGGYTF. The chain has TRBV6-1 and TRBJ1-2, with 8 bases lining up with TRBD1. Germline V lookup: CDR1 MNHNS, CDR2 SASEGT. The CDR3 consists of 15 residues. V lost 2 bases to trimming and J lost 8 bases; unmatched junction nucleotides: 10.

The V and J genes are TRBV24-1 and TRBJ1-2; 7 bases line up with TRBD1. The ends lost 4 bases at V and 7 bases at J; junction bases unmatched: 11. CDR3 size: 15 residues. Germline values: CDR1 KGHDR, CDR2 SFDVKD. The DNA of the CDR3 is TGTGCCACCAGTGAGAACAGGGGAGGGACTACTGGCTACACCTTC. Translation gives CATSENRGGTTGYTF.

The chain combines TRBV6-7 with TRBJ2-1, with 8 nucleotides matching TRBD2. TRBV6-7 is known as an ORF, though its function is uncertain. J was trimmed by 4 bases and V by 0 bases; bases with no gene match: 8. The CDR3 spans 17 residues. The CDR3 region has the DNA TGTGCCAGCAGTTACTCGAGGGGTAGCGGGGAGTACAATGAGCAGTTCTTC. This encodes CASSYSRGSGEYNEQFF.

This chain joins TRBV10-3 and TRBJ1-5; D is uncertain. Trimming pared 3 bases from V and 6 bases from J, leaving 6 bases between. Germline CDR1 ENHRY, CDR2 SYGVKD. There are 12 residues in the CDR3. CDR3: CAISDLGQPQHF. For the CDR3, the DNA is TGTGCCATCAGTGACCTTGGTCAGCCCCAGCATTTT.

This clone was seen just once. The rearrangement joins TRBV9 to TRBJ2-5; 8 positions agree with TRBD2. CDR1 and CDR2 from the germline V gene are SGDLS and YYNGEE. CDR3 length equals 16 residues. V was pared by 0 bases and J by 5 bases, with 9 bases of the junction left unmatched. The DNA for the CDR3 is TGTGCCAGCAGCGTAGGCCAAGTTAGCGGGGTGGAGACCCAGTACTTC. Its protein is CASSVGQVSGVETQYF.

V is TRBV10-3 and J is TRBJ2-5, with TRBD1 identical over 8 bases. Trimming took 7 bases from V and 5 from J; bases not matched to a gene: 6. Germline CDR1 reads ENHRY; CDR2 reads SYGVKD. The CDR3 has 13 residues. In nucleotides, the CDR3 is TGTGCCATCAACGGACAGGGTGGGGAGACCCAGTACTTC. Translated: CAINGQGGETQYF.

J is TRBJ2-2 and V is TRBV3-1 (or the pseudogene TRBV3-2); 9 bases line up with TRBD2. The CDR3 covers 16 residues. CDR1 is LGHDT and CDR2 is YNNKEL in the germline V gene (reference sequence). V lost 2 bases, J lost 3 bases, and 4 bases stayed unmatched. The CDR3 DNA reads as TGTGCCAGCAGCCAACTTAGCGGGGGCCACACCGGGGAGCTGTTTTTT. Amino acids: CASSQLSGGHTGELFF.

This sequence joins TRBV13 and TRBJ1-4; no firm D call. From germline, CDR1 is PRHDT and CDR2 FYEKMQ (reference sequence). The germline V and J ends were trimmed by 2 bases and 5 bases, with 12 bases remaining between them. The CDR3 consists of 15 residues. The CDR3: CASSLFGERNEKLFF. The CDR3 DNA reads TGTGCCAGCAGCTTATTCGGGGAAAGGAATGAAAAACTGTTTTTT.

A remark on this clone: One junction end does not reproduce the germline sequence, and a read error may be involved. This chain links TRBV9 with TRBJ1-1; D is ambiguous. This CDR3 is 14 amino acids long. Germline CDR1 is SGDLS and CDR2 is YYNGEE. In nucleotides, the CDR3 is TGTGCCGGCAGCGTAGGATCTGGGAACACTGAAGCTTTCTTT. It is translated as CAGSVGSGNTEAFF.

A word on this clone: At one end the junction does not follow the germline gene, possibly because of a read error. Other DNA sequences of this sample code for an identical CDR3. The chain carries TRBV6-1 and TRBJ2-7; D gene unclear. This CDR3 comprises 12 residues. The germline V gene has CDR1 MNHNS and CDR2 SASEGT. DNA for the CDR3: TGCGCCAGCAGTGAGGCCAACTACGAGCAGTACTTC. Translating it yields CASSEANYEQYF.

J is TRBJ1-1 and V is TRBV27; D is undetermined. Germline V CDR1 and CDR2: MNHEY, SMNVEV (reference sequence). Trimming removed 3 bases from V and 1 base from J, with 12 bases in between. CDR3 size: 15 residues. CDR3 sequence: CASSFFRQPNTEAFF. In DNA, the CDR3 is TGTGCCAGCAGTTTTTTCAGGCAGCCGAACACTGAAGCTTTCTTT.

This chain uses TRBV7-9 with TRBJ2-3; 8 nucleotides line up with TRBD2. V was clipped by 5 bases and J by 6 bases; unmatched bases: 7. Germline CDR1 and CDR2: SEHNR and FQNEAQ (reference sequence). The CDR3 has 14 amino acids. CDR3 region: CASSPRGGQDTQYF. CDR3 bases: TGTGCCAGCAGCCCCCGGGGGGGCCAGGATACGCAGTATTTT.

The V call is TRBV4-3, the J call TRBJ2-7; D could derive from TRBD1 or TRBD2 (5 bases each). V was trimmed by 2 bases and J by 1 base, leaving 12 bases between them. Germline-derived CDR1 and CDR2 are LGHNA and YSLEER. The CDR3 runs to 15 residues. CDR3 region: CASSQTGTESYEQYF. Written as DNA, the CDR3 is TGCGCCAGCAGCCAAACCGGGACGGAGTCCTACGAGCAGTACTTC.

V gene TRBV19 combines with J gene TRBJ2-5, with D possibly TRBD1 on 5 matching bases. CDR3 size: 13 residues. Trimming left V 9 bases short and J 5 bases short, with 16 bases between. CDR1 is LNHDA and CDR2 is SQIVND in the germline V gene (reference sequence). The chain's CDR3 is CASHDPQVETQYF. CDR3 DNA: TGTGCCAGCCATGACCCACAGGTTGAGACCCAGTACTTC.

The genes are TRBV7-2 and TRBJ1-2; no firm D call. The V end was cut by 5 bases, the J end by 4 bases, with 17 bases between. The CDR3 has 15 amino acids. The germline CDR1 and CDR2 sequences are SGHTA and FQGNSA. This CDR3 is CASSKRSAGSYGYTF. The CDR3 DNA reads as TGTGCCAGCAGCAAAAGATCCGCAGGTAGCTATGGCTACACCTTC.